These T cell receptor beta chains were read from a single sample in a study of OX40 agonist ivuxolimab in advanced cancers. Repertoires were generated with immunoSEQ multiplex PCR, while TCRdb's copy carries only in-frame clones and drops some. The data contain approximately 46,000 clones, approximately 85% of them singletons. The input for sequencing was CD4+ or CD8+ T cells sorted from blood, taken in a trial of the OX40 agonist ivuxolimab. The receptors were gathered from an adult with an advanced solid tumor such as melanoma, head and neck, liver or kidney cancer. CDR3s include the opening cysteine and the closing phenylalanine or tryptophan. Fields, in order: clone size, V gene, J gene, D gene, CDR3 DNA, CDR3 protein. D genes are given only for firm matches. Size values are once, few and many counts, or a class for expanded clones, and some rows have none.

>-|TRBV18|TRBJ2-2|-
TGTGCCAGCTCACCACGGGAGTACATCGGGGAGCTGTTTTTT
CASSPREYIGELFF
>-|TRBV6-6|TRBJ2-7|-
TGTGCCAGCAGTTACTCGGCGGGGCGGGAGCAGTACTTC
CASSYSAGREQYF
>-|TRBV6-1|TRBJ2-1|-
TGTGCCAGCAGTGAATTCGGTGGGAACAATGAGCAGTTCTTC
CASSEFGGNNEQFF
>few|TRBV27|TRBJ1-5|-
TGTGCCAGCAGTTACGGTAGGAATCAGCCCCAGCATTTT
CASSYGRNQPQHF
>-|TRBV4-3|TRBJ1-2|-
TGCGCCAGCAGCCAAGACAGGGCCCCAAACTATGGCTACACCTTC
CASSQDRAPNYGYTF
>once|TRBV5-1|TRBJ1-1|TRBD1
TGCGCCAGCAGCTTGGACGAACCGGGACAGCGTGAAGCTTTCTTT
CASSLDEPGQREAFF
>-|TRBV4-1|TRBJ1-6|-
TGCGCCAGCAGCCAAGAGGACAGAGCCATCAATTCACCCCTCCACTTT
CASSQEDRAINSPLHF
>few|TRBV7-9|TRBJ2-5|-
TGTGCCAGCAGCTTAGTAGGGCCACGGGAGACCCAGTACTTC
CASSLVGPRETQYF
>-|TRBV4-2|TRBJ1-1|-
TGTGCCAGCAGCTTAAAAGACCCAAACACTGAAGCTTTCTTT
CASSLKDPNTEAFF
>-|TRBV7-3|TRBJ2-3|-
TGTGCCAGCAGCCCAGCGGAGCGGGTCACAGATACGCAGTATTTT
CASSPAERVTDTQYF
>few|TRBV4-1|TRBJ2-7|-
TGCGCCAGCAGCCAAGATGGCGGACTCGGCGAGCAGTACTTC
CASSQDGGLGEQYF
>few|TRBV6-6|TRBJ2-7|-
TGTGCCAGCAGTTCCGATTCTACATACGAGCAGTACTTC
CASSSDSTYEQYF
>-|TRBV10-2|TRBJ2-3|TRBD2
TGCGCCAGCAGTGAGCCTAAGGGACTAGCGGGGGGCCGAGGGCATTTT
CASSEPKGLAGGRGHF
>-|TRBV9|TRBJ2-7|-
TGTGCCAGCAGCGACAACTACGAGCAGTACTTC
CASSDNYEQYF
>-|TRBV2|TRBJ2-7|TRBD1
TGTGCCGTAACAGGGGCAAGCTCCTACGAGCAGTACTTC
CAVTGASSYEQYF
>once|TRBV6-1|TRBJ1-1|TRBD1
TGTGCCAGCAGCCAAGGACAGGCTGAAGCTTTCTTT
CASSQGQAEAFF
>-|TRBV14|TRBJ2-2|-
TGTGCCAGCAGCCAAAGCTTGGCGGGGCAATACACGAACACCGGGGAGCTGTTTTTT
CASSQSLAGQYTNTGELFF
>-|TRBV19|TRBJ2-2|TRBD1
TGTGCCAGTAGTATGTTCGGGACAGAGAACACCGGGGAGCTGTTTTTT
CASSMFGTENTGELFF
>-|TRBV9|TRBJ2-3|TRBD2
TGTGCCAGCAGCTCTAGCGGGGCGGGGGATACGCAGTATTTT
CASSSSGAGDTQYF
>-|TRBV27|TRBJ2-3|-
TGTGCCAGCAACGTTAACAGCAAGCTCTTTAGCACAGATACGCAGTATTTT
CASNVNSKLFSTDTQYF
>-|TRBV27|TRBJ1-2|-
TGTGCCAGCAGTCCCAACCCGGGGGGCACTGGCTACACCTTC
CASSPNPGGTGYTF
>-|TRBV7-8|TRBJ2-2|-
TGTGCCAGCAGCCCCTCTTGGGGGGTCGGCGGGGAGCTGTTTTTT
CASSPSWGVGGELFF
>-|TRBV7-6|TRBJ1-4|-
TGTGCCAGCAGCTTAGCGAAGGGATCGAATGAAAAACTGTTTTTT
CASSLAKGSNEKLFF
>once|TRBV12-5|TRBJ2-7|TRBD1
TGTGCTAGTGGTTTGGGACAGGGGAACGAGCAGTACTTC
CASGLGQGNEQYF
>-|TRBV4-3|TRBJ2-5|-
TGCGCCAGCAGCCACCGACTAGACCAAGAGACCCAGTACTTC
CASSHRLDQETQYF
>-|TRBV27|TRBJ1-1|-
TGTGCCAGCAGATCTCTCCAGGGGCGGGACACTGAAGCTTTCTTT
CASRSLQGRDTEAFF
>few|TRBV7-8|TRBJ2-2|TRBD1
TGTGCCAGCAGCTTTCGGGACAGTCACACCGGGGAGCTGTTTTTT
CASSFRDSHTGELFF
>-|TRBV7-2|TRBJ2-2|-
TGTGCCAGCACCCCACCGGGCAGGCGGACCGGGGAGCTGTTTTTT
CASTPPGRRTGELFF